Listed below are T cell receptor beta chains from one sample, sequenced in a study of regulatory T cells in long-lasting Graves disease. TCRdb reanalysed the multiplex PCR reads using MiXCR and keeps one entry per CDR3 protein. The sample has hundreds of thousands of distinct CDR3 sequences; 15% to 20% are singletons. Sequenced material: peripheral blood mononuclear cells (PBMCs), taken at new diagnosis, from a patient treated with antithyroid drugs. These receptors were taken from a female donor with Graves disease. Both conserved end residues are part of each CDR3.

len: 15
j_gene: TRBJ2-5
v_gene: TRBV4-1
CDR3aa: CASSRAGGGAETQYF

len: 13
j_gene: TRBJ1-1
v_gene: TRBV19
CDR3aa: CASNPGPGTEAFF

len: 14
j_gene: TRBJ1-1
v_gene: TRBV18
CDR3aa: CASSPNSVNTEAFF

len: 15
j_gene: TRBJ2-1
v_gene: TRBV12-3/TRBV12-4
CDR3aa: CASSSTSGIHNEQFF

len: 17
j_gene: TRBJ1-1
v_gene: TRBV12-3/TRBV12-4
CDR3aa: CASSRKPGGDLNTEAFF

len: 15
j_gene: TRBJ2-1
v_gene: TRBV2
CDR3aa: CASILGLAPNNEQFF

len: 15
j_gene: TRBJ1-2
v_gene: TRBV5-1
CDR3aa: CASRPGQGVPIGYTF

len: 18
j_gene: TRBJ2-3
v_gene: TRBV4-1
CDR3aa: CASSQDRVLAGTTDTQYF

len: 15
j_gene: TRBJ2-3
v_gene: TRBV30
CDR3aa: CAWRDLAGGPDTQYF

len: 22
j_gene: TRBJ1-4
v_gene: TRBV2
CDR3aa: CASNGYAAERSWPREVNEKLFF

len: 13
j_gene: TRBJ2-1
v_gene: TRBV2
CDR3aa: CASRNWEQGEQFF

len: 15
j_gene: TRBJ2-7
v_gene: TRBV20-1
CDR3aa: CSARDIREGHHEQYF

len: 17
j_gene: TRBJ2-5
v_gene: TRBV28
CDR3aa: CASSNPFSGSHQETQYF

len: 16
j_gene: TRBJ2-3
v_gene: TRBV7-2
CDR3aa: CASSSQAGPSTDTQYF

len: 14
j_gene: TRBJ2-1
v_gene: TRBV5-6
CDR3aa: CASGPTGTYNEQFF

len: 12
j_gene: TRBJ2-7
v_gene: TRBV7-8
CDR3aa: CASSLQGYEQYF

len: 15
j_gene: TRBJ1-4
v_gene: TRBV7-2
CDR3aa: CASSLETGRNEKLFF

len: 16
j_gene: TRBJ2-5
v_gene: TRBV11-2
CDR3aa: CASSLAAGGPPETQYF

len: 18
j_gene: TRBJ2-5
v_gene: TRBV28
CDR3aa: CASSAWTGGLQDQETQYF

len: 15
j_gene: TRBJ2-1
v_gene: TRBV14
CDR3aa: CASSSTGSRYNEQFF

len: 16
j_gene: TRBJ2-3
v_gene: TRBV6-2/TRBV6-3
CDR3aa: CASKHGLAGGPDTQYF

len: 19
j_gene: TRBJ2-3
v_gene: TRBV7-2
CDR3aa: CASSLGRSGPRTSTDTQYF

len: 14
j_gene: TRBJ2-7
v_gene: TRBV19
CDR3aa: CASSIGAASHEQYF

len: 15
j_gene: TRBJ2-7
v_gene: TRBV14
CDR3aa: CASSHGPGATYEQYF

len: 14
j_gene: TRBJ1-2
v_gene: TRBV10-3
CDR3aa: CAISEAHAFPGYTF

len: 16
j_gene: TRBJ1-4
v_gene: TRBV27
CDR3aa: CASSAPSSPTNEKLFF

len: 15
j_gene: TRBJ2-3
v_gene: TRBV5-1
CDR3aa: CATSGLAGVEDTQYF

len: 15
j_gene: TRBJ2-6
v_gene: TRBV5-1
CDR3aa: CASSVGSSGANVLTF

len: 14
j_gene: TRBJ2-7
v_gene: TRBV2
CDR3aa: CASSERDSSYEQYF

len: 21
j_gene: TRBJ2-1
v_gene: TRBV28
CDR3aa: CASSFPRKGASGREDYNEQFF

len: 17
j_gene: TRBJ2-1
v_gene: TRBV9
CDR3aa: CASSFYQTGGSYNEQFF